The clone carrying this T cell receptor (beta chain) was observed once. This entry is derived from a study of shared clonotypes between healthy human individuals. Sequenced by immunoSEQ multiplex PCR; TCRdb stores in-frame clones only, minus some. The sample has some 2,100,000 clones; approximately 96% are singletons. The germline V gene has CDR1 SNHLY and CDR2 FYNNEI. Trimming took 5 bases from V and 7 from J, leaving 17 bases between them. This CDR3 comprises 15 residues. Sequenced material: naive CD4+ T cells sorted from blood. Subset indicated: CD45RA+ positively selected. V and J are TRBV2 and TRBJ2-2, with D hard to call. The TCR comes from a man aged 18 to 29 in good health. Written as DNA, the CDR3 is TGTGCCAGCAGTTTCCCTGCTTTGGGTAACGGGGAGCTGTTTTTT. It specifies CASSFPALGNGELFF.